One and the same sample provided the 14 T cell receptor beta chains below, sequenced in a study of control samples from healthy donors and cancer patients (dated by TCRdb to 2020 to 2022). The method was the immunoSEQ multiplex PCR assay. In TCRdb, the immuneACCESS table is reduced to in-frame sequences with V and J assigned. These tables do not hold every clone; where another copy was compared, an unresolved V gene accounts for under half, and the others remain unexplained. In all, the sample holds about 410,000 clones, and approximately 90% of those were seen once. The ten largest clones represent 5% to 7% of the sample. Sequencing input: PBMCs. The receptors here all came from a man aged 40-49 years with head and neck cancer.

This chain connects TRBV5-1 to TRBJ2-1; TRBD2 might be the D (5 bases). Trimming stripped 5 bases from V and 3 bases from J, with 24 bases between. Germline V CDR1 and CDR2: SGHRS, YFSETQ. The CDR3 loop spans 18 amino acids. CDR3 bases: TGCGCCAGCAGTTATGCGATGTTCTCGGACTCTTACTACAATGAGCAGTTCTTC. It yields the protein CASSYAMFSDSYYNEQFF.

V usage is TRBV25-1 and J usage is TRBJ1-2; 7 bases match TRBD1. CDR3 length: 17 residues. Germline V gene data show CDR1 as MGHDK and CDR2 as SYGVNS. Trimming cost V 1 base and J 5 bases; bases outside gene matches: 13. The CDR3 sequence is CASSESQGEQRLYGYTF. The CDR3 DNA sequence: TGTGCCAGCAGTGAATCTCAGGGGGAGCAGAGGCTTTATGGCTACACCTTC.

The rearrangement uses TRBV5-5 and TRBJ1-4; D not certain. V lost 0 bases and J lost 2, with 8 bases in between. Germline V lookup: CDR1 SGHKS, CDR2 YYEKEE (reference sequence). The CDR3 runs 15 residues. The CDR3 coding sequence is TGTGCCAGCAGCTTGGTCGGGGAGACTAATGAAAAACTGTTTTTT. Protein product: CASSLVGETNEKLFF.

The chain carries TRBV9 and TRBJ2-5, with a possible D match to TRBD2 (5 bases). Per germline, CDR1 SGDLS and CDR2 YYNGEE. This CDR3 region has 15 residues. The V end lost 0 bases, the J end lost 1 base, and 10 bases lay between the germline ends. The CDR3 sequence is CASSVGPEAQETQYF. The CDR3 nucleotides read TGTGCCAGCAGCGTAGGTCCGGAGGCCCAAGAGACCCAGTACTTC.

This rearrangement joins TRBV7-2 to TRBJ1-5; 9 bases align to TRBD1. Losses at the gene ends were 1 base for V and 3 bases for J; bases not matched to a gene: 7. Germline lookup yields CDR1 SGHTA and CDR2 FQGNSA. The length of the CDR3 is 17 residues. CDR3 sequence reads: CASSLGTGTGINQPQHF. CDR3 nucleotides: TGTGCCAGCAGCTTAGGAACCGGGACAGGGATCAATCAGCCCCAGCATTTT.

The chain combines TRBV6-5 with TRBJ1-3; D remains ambiguous. The length of the CDR3 is 14 residues. Germline loops: CDR1 MNHEY, CDR2 SVGAGI. Trimming took 5 bases from V and 0 from J, leaving 8 bases between them. CDR3 loop: CASSPSSSGNTIYF. As DNA, the CDR3 is TGTGCCAGCAGTCCATCCAGCTCTGGAAACACCATATATTTT.

This clone was seen just once. This rearrangement joins TRBV30 to TRBJ1-6, with a weak D call TRBD1 (6 bases). With 1 base removed from V and 7 bases from J, the gap between germline ends came to 11 bases. The CDR3 length is 14 residues. Germline CDR1 reads GTSNPN; CDR2 reads SVGIG (reference sequence). The CDR3 region has the DNA TGTGCCTGGAGTGAACGGGGACAAAATTCACCCCTCCACTTT. Encoded protein: CAWSERGQNSPLHF.

The chain links TRBV5-8 to TRBJ1-5, with 7 bases identical to TRBD1. Germline CDR1 SGHTS, CDR2 YDEGEE. Unmatched junction bases numbered 5, after V lost 4 bases and J lost 4 bases. This CDR3 region has 14 residues. CDR3 sequence: CASSLGQANQPQHF. CDR3 nucleotides: TGTGCCAGCAGCCTCGGACAGGCTAATCAGCCCCAGCATTTT. The full variable domain, in which reference TRBV5-8 and TRBJ1-5 provide the parts outside the CDR3, is EAGVTQSPTHLIKTRGQQATLRCSPISGHTSVYWYQQALGLGLQFLLWYDEGEERNRGNFPPRFSGRQFPNYSSELNVNALELEDSALYLCASSLGQANQPQHFGDGTRLSIL.

This chain links TRBV11-2 with TRBJ2-3, with 12 nucleotides matching TRBD2. CDR1 is SGHAT and CDR2 is FQNNGV in the germline V gene. The CDR3 has 16 amino acids. V dropped 4 bases and J dropped 2; count of bases not matched to a gene: 4. DNA of the CDR3: TGTGCCAGCAGCTCCCGACTAGCGGGGGACACAGATACGCAGTATTTT. Translating it yields CASSSRLAGDTDTQYF.

The genes are TRBV6-6 and TRBJ1-4, with a weak D call TRBD1 (5 bases). The V gene's germline CDR1 is MNHNY and CDR2 SVGAGI (reference sequence). Trimming removed 2 bases at V and 7 bases at J, with 14 bases between. The CDR3 loop spans 15 amino acids. CDR3 in amino acids: CASSYTDRPPEKLFF. The DNA for the CDR3 is TGTGCCAGCAGTTACACCGACAGACCCCCTGAAAAACTGTTTTTT.

This chain uses TRBV12-3 or TRBV12-4 with TRBJ1-4, with D possibly being TRBD1 (5 bases). The CDR3 has 13 amino acids. V was clipped by 6 bases and J by 5 bases, with 10 bases between them. The CDR3 region has the DNA TGTGCCAGCAGCAACCGACAGAATGAAAAACTGTTTTTT. Protein sequence: CASSNRQNEKLFF.

CDR3 DNA sequence: TGTGCCAGCCACCTTACCGGGGGGCGGGGTGGCTACACCTTC. Encoded protein: CASHLTGGRGGYTF. This rearrangement joins TRBV28 to TRBJ1-2, with D possibly TRBD1 on 6 matching bases. Looked up from germline, CDR1 is MDHEN and CDR2 is SYDVKM. V dropped 8 bases and J dropped 7 bases, with 20 bases sitting between them. The CDR3 contains 14 residues.

This clone was picked up one time. This chain uses TRBV6-5 with TRBJ1-1; tentative D call: TRBD1 (6 bases). Germline V gives CDR1 MNHEY, CDR2 SVGAGI. The CDR3 totals 14 residues. V was pared by 5 bases and J by 7 bases, with 17 bases between. The CDR3 DNA sequence: TGTGCCAGCAGTCCTCTAGCACAGGGCCATGAAGCTTTCTTT. It yields the protein CASSPLAQGHEAFF.

There are a few counts of this clone. The J gene is TRBJ2-1, the V gene TRBV6-2 or TRBV6-3; D unclear. Germline CDR1 MNHEY, CDR2 SVGEGT. This CDR3 contains 13 residues. The V and J ends lost 6 bases and 4 bases respectively, with 10 bases between them. The CDR3: CASSPTDYNEQFF. DNA of the CDR3: TGTGCCAGCAGCCCTACCGATTACAATGAGCAGTTCTTC.